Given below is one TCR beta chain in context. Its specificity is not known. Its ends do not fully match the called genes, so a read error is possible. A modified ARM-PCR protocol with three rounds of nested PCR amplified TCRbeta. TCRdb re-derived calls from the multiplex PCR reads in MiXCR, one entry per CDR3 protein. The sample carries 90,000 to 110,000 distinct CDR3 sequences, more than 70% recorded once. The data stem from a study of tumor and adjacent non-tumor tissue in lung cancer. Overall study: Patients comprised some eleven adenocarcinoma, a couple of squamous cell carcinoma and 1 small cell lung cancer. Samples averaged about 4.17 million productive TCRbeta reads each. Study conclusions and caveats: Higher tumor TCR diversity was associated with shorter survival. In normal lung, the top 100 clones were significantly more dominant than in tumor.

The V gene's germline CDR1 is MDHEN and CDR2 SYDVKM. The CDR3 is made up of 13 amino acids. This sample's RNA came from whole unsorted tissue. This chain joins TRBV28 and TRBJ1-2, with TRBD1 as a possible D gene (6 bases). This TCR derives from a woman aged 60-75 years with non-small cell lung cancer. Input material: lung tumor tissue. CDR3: CASSLRNRDSYTF. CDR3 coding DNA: TGTGCCAGTAGTTTAAGAAACAGGGACAGCTACACCTTC.